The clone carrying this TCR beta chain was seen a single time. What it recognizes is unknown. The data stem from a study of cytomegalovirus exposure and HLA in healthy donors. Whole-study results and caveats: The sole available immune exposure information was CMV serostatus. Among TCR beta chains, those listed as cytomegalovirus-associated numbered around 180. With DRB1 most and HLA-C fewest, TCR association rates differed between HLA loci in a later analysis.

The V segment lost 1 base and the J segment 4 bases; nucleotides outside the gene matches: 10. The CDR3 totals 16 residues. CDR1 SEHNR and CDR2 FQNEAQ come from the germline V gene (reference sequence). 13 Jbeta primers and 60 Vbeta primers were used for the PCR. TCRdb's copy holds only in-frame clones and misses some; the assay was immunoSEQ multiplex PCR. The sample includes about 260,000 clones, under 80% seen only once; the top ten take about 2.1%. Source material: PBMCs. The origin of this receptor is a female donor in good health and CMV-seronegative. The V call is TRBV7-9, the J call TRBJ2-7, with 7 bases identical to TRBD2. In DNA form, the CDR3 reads TGTGCCAGCAGCTTAGGGGGCGGGAGTTCTACTTACGAGCAGTACTTC. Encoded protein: CASSLGGGSSTYEQYF.